Listed below are T cell receptor beta chains from one sample, sequenced in a study of response to subunit inactivated influenza vaccine. TCRdb redid the calling of the RT-PCR reads with MiXCR, one entry per CDR3 protein. The table has 650,000 to 700,000 distinct CDR3 sequences, 15% to 18% seen once. The sequencing used PBMCs from blood, collected less than 13 days after vaccination. These receptors were collected from a man in his forties or fifties who received an inactivated influenza vaccine. The conserved cysteine and the conserved F or W are not part of the CDR3 here. Clone size is given for some rows only: seen once, a few or many times, or a class if the clone is expanded.

TRBV13	few	TRBJ2-1	ASSQAGVEQF
TRBV5-6	NA	TRBJ2-5	ASSLLLAGDRETQY
TRBV7-8	many	TRBJ2-5	ASRVGRGGRQETQY
TRBV20-1	many	TRBJ2-3	SSRQGATDTQY
TRBV7-6	many	TRBJ2-2	ASSLDGPGELF
TRBV10-3	few	TRBJ2-1	AITEGDEQF
TRBV4-3	few	TRBJ1-1	ASSRDALVNTEAF
TRBV15	NA	TRBJ2-5	ATSSDDRGIQETQY
TRBV7-3	few	TRBJ1-3	ASSLNRRRAATRNTIY
TRBV30	NA	TRBJ2-7	AWTPQLASGSEQY
TRBV20-1	NA	TRBJ2-3	SAKARGGRVDTQY
TRBV28	few	TRBJ2-1	ASNVPGGSSYNEQF
TRBV5-1	NA	TRBJ2-2	ASSSGLAGASGTGELF
TRBV12-3/TRBV12-4	NA	TRBJ2-1	ASAPDEQF
TRBV10-3	NA	TRBJ2-1	AISRLAGGFYNEQF
TRBV12-3/TRBV12-4	many	TRBJ2-3	ASSLAPQKGGTDTQY
TRBV20-1	NA	TRBJ2-1	SARDLYNEQF
TRBV6-1	NA	TRBJ2-2	ASSEADARGELF
TRBV5-1	few	TRBJ2-2	ASSLRVNTGELF
TRBV12-3/TRBV12-4	many	TRBJ1-5	ASSLARSNQPQH
TRBV5-1	NA	TRBJ2-6	ASRPTSSGANVLT
TRBV11-2	NA	TRBJ2-7	ASSFSRDRGQKLTYEQY
TRBV6-2/TRBV6-3	few	TRBJ2-1	ASSYSSQGAYNEQF
TRBV6-5	NA	TRBJ2-3	ASSYGGQYTDTQY
TRBV18	once	TRBJ2-7	ASSPPSQSNIGEQY
TRBV28	NA	TRBJ2-1	ASSFRYREPYNEQF
TRBV5-1	few	TRBJ2-1	ASSLAVGLAEYNEQF
TRBV5-1	NA	TRBJ2-1	ASSLGIPGLAGGPIRMDNNEQF
TRBV7-9	few	TRBJ2-1	ASSLETGGPNEQF
TRBV7-9	NA	TRBJ2-3	ASSTYGDKQY
TRBV7-8	few	TRBJ2-3	ASSLGLAGFTDTQY
TRBV11-1	few	TRBJ1-1	ASSLRWIGQPGLNTEAF
TRBV24-1	few	TRBJ2-1	ASSGTGVSGTSGRAYNEQF
TRBV11-1	NA	TRBJ2-1	ASSSGLIFNEQF
TRBV5-4	NA	TRBJ2-1	ASSLWVSSYNEQF
TRBV4-2	few	TRBJ2-1	ASSRAAEHYEQF
TRBV7-9	few	TRBJ1-2	ASSGRSDVYGYT
TRBV14	once	TRBJ2-3	ASSHPSARDTDTQY
TRBV28	NA	TRBJ2-5	ASSFPPGRLGETQY
TRBV10-3	NA	TRBJ2-1	AISAGGSEQF